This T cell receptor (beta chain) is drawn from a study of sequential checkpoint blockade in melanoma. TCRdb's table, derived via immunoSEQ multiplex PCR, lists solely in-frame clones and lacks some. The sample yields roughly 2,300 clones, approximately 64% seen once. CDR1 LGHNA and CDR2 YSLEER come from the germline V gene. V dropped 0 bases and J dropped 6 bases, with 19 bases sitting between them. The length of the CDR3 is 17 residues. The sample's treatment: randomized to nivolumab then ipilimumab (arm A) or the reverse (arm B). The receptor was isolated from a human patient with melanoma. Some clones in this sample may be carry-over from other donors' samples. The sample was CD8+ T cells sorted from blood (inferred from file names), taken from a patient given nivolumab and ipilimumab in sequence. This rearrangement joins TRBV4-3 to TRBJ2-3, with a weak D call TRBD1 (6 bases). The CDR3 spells CASSQDTGRGKQDTQYF. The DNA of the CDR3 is TGCGCCAGCAGCCAAGATACGGGCAGGGGAAAACAGGATACGCAGTATTTT.